These 7 T cell receptor beta chains came from one sample sequenced in a study of blood T cell repertoires in COVID-19 (dated by TCRdb to about 2020). The library was obtained by the immunoSEQ multiplex PCR assay. Entries here come from immuneACCESS through TCRdb and include only in-frame sequences with V and J called. Some clones fail to appear in such tables; in the studies checked, an unresolved V gene covers under half of the shortfall, and the cause of the remainder is unknown. This sample holds some 110,000 clones; over 75% were observed only once. Together, the top ten hold 3.5% to 5% of the sample. Sequenced sample: peripheral blood. These receptor sequences come from a man aged 45 to 65 with acute or convalescent COVID-19.

The chain recombines TRBV7-9 with TRBJ1-6; 10 bases agree with TRBD1. V dropped 4 bases and J dropped 2; count of bases not matched to a gene: 2. This CDR3 has 16 residues. Per the germline V gene, CDR1 is SEHNR and CDR2 is FQNEAQ (reference sequence). The CDR3 nucleotides read TGTGCCAGCAGCTCCGACAGGGGGCCCTATAATTCACCCCTCCACTTT. Translating gives CASSSDRGPYNSPLHF.

The chain joins TRBV7-8 to TRBJ1-3, with 7 bases fitting TRBD1. The CDR3 is 16 residues long. Looked up from germline, CDR1 is SGHVS and CDR2 is FQNEAQ. With 5 bases clipped from V and 0 bases from J, the junction kept 7 bases outside the gene matches. CDR3 sequence reads: CASSTRTGRSGNTIYF. CDR3 DNA: TGTGCCAGCAGCACCCGGACAGGACGCTCTGGAAACACCATATATTTT.

This clone was found a few times. The chain employs TRBV5-1 and TRBJ2-3; 11 bases line up with TRBD2. The length of the CDR3 is 18 residues. Germline CDR1 and CDR2: SGHRS and YFSETQ. J gave up 0 bases and V 0 bases, and 6 bases lay outside the gene matches. CDR3: CASSLVGLAGGSTDTQYF. CDR3 nucleotides: TGCGCCAGCAGCTTGGTTGGGCTAGCGGGGGGAAGCACAGATACGCAGTATTTT.

The chain recombines TRBV7-9 with TRBJ2-4; TRBD1 matches at 9 bases. Trimming took 4 bases from V and 3 from J; bases not matched to a gene: 1. Germline CDR1 is SEHNR and CDR2 is FQNEAQ (reference sequence). The CDR3 covers 14 residues. Here the CDR3 reads CASSSTGGKNIQYF. CDR3 DNA sequence: TGTGCCAGCAGCTCGACAGGGGGCAAAAACATTCAGTACTTC.

This chain uses TRBV11-2 with TRBJ2-1, with D perhaps matching TRBD1 (5 bases). The germline V gene encodes CDR1 SGHAT and CDR2 FQNNGV. CDR3 size: 16 residues. The V and J ends lost 5 bases and 5 bases respectively, with 19 bases between them. The CDR3 protein is CASSQLGQGKNNEQFF. CDR3 DNA sequence: TGTGCCAGCAGCCAGCTGGGGCAGGGTAAGAACAATGAGCAGTTCTTC.

The rearrangement uses TRBV7-6 and TRBJ1-1; TRBD1 matches 8 bases. This CDR3 spans 16 amino acids. V trimming: 6 bases; J trimming: 3 bases; junction bases outside the gene matches: 12. The germline gives CDR1 SGHVS, CDR2 FNYEAQ. The CDR3 loop is CASRSVSGTGDTEAFF. CDR3 in DNA: TGTGCCAGCAGGTCCGTTTCCGGGACAGGAGACACTGAAGCTTTCTTT.

The chain's CDR3 is CASTLGGGLNQPQHF. In nucleotides, the CDR3 is TGTGCCAGTACCCTGGGAGGGGGACTCAATCAGCCCCAGCATTTT. V gene TRBV19 combines with J gene TRBJ1-5; possibly TRBD1 for D (6 bases). The CDR3 is 15 residues long. Trimming took 7 bases from V and 3 from J, leaving 16 bases between them. In germline, CDR1 is LNHDA, CDR2 SQIVND (reference sequence).